A selection of T cell receptor beta chains follows, all from one sample in a study of CD8 T cells in Susac syndrome. A single record per CDR3 protein comes from TCRdb applying MiXCR to the immunoSEQ multiplex PCR reads. Among some 110,000 distinct CDR3 sequences listed, just under 95% were seen once. Sequences were obtained from CD8+ T cells from PBMCs. All receptors come from a human donor with Susac syndrome. Each CDR3 is given with its conserved first and last residue. The D gene is left open where the match is weak. Part of the rows lack a size; the others show once, few, many or a class for expanded clones.

d_gene	v_gene	abundance	j_gene	CDR3aa	CDR3nt
.	TRBV20-1	.	TRBJ2-2	CSAREPPRAGTNTGELFF	TGCAGTGCTAGAGAGCCCCCCCGGGCGGGGACGAACACCGGGGAGCTGTTTTTT
.	TRBV5-4	.	TRBJ2-3	CASSPGGGGGFPDTQYF	TGTGCCAGCAGCCCGGGCGGTGGGGGAGGCTTTCCGGATACGCAGTATTTT
TRBD2	TRBV9	.	TRBJ2-3	CASSSGPSGGDTQYF	TGTGCCAGCAGCTCCGGTCCTAGCGGGGGAGATACGCAGTATTTT
TRBD1	TRBV20-1	.	TRBJ1-1	CSAQTGGETEAFF	TGCAGTGCTCAAACAGGGGGCGAAACTGAAGCTTTCTTT
TRBD1	TRBV25-1	.	TRBJ1-1	CASSERTGGLEAFF	TGTGCCAGCAGTGAAAGGACAGGGGGCCTTGAAGCTTTCTTT
.	TRBV20-1	.	TRBJ2-7	CSASTGTGEQYF	TGCAGTGCATCTACAGGGACTGGCGAGCAGTACTTC
.	TRBV7-2	.	TRBJ2-1	CASSSHLYNEQFF	TGTGCCAGCAGCTCTCACCTTTACAATGAGCAGTTCTTC
TRBD2	TRBV2	.	TRBJ2-3	CASRRLAGGGDTQYF	TGTGCCAGCAGAAGACTAGCGGGGGGAGGAGATACGCAGTATTTT
.	TRBV5-4	.	TRBJ2-7	CARPPRTSYEQYF	TGTGCCAGACCTCCGAGGACTTCCTACGAGCAGTACTTC
.	TRBV29-1	.	TRBJ1-1	CSVGGTGQNTEAFF	TGCAGCGTTGGGGGTACGGGACAGAACACTGAAGCTTTCTTT
.	TRBV10-3	.	TRBJ1-1	CASTDSNTEAFF	TGTGCCAGCACAGACTCTAACACTGAAGCTTTCTTT
.	TRBV3-1	.	TRBJ1-5	CASSQDTQPQHF	TGTGCCAGCAGCCAAGATACCCAGCCCCAGCATTTT
.	TRBV29-1	.	TRBJ1-1	CSGEQGNTEAFF	TGCAGCGGCGAGCAGGGGAACACTGAAGCTTTCTTT
TRBD1	TRBV5-1	.	TRBJ1-6	CASSPDRRHSSPLHF	TGCGCCAGCAGCCCGGACAGGCGTCACAGTTCACCCCTCCACTTT
TRBD2	TRBV29-1	.	TRBJ2-7	CSVEKRGSTYEQYF	TGCAGCGTTGAGAAGCGGGGGAGTACCTACGAGCAGTACTTC
TRBD1	TRBV27	.	TRBJ2-7	CASSLGQGAFYEQYF	TGTGCCAGCAGTCTAGGGCAGGGGGCGTTCTACGAGCAGTACTTC
.	TRBV6-5	.	TRBJ2-2	CASRRESLPGELFF	TGTGCCAGCAGAAGGGAATCTCTTCCCGGGGAGCTGTTTTTT
.	TRBV20-1	.	TRBJ2-1	CSASEGSSYNEQFF	TGCAGTGCCAGCGAGGGGAGCTCCTACAATGAGCAGTTCTTC
TRBD1	TRBV4-1	.	TRBJ2-1	CASSQSGTGFYNEQFF	TGCGCCAGCAGCCAATCCGGGACAGGGTTTTACAATGAGCAGTTCTTC
TRBD2	TRBV27	.	TRBJ2-1	CASTILAGAANEQFF	TGTGCCAGCACCATCCTAGCGGGGGCTGCCAATGAGCAGTTCTTC
.	TRBV29-1	.	TRBJ2-6	CSVPFAGANVLTF	TGCAGCGTCCCGTTCGCTGGGGCCAACGTCCTGACTTTC
.	TRBV20-1	.	TRBJ2-3	CSARGAGQDTQYF	TGCAGTGCTAGAGGTGCCGGGCAGGATACGCAGTATTTT
.	TRBV12-5	.	TRBJ2-1	CASGSGIQGSLDEQFF	TGTGCTAGTGGTTCCGGCATTCAGGGGTCTCTGGATGAGCAGTTCTTC
TRBD2	TRBV4-3	once	TRBJ2-4	CASSQALAGEAKNIQYF	TGCGCCAGCAGCCAAGCGCTAGCGGGGGAAGCCAAAAACATTCAGTACTTC
.	TRBV3-1	.	TRBJ2-1	CASSHSLTSSYNEQFF	TGTGCCAGCAGCCACTCCCTCACCTCCTCCTACAATGAGCAGTTCTTC
TRBD2	TRBV20-1	.	TRBJ2-5	CSAREPWGGVETQYF	TGCAGTGCTAGAGAGCCCTGGGGGGGAGTGGAGACCCAGTACTTC
.	TRBV6-2/TRBV6-3	.	TRBJ1-1	CASSYLSAAAAFF	TGTGCCAGCAGTTACCTATCCGCGGCCGCAGCTTTCTTT
.	TRBV12-3/TRBV12-4	.	TRBJ2-5	CASSFGRGLQETQYF	TGTGCCAGCAGTTTCGGGAGGGGGCTCCAAGAGACCCAGTACTTC
.	TRBV30	once	TRBJ2-2	CAWERTGELFF	TGTGCCTGGGAGCGAACCGGGGAGCTGTTTTTT
.	TRBV5-4	.	TRBJ1-1	CASSLGADAFF	TGTGCCAGCAGCTTGGGGGCAGATGCTTTCTTT
TRBD1	TRBV3-1	once	TRBJ1-1	CASSQDGTGGGTEAFF	TGTGCCAGCAGCCAAGACGGGACAGGTGGGGGCACTGAAGCTTTCTTT
.	TRBV3-1	.	TRBJ2-7	CASSLLGGTQYYEQYF	TGTGCCAGCAGCCTCCTTGGAGGGACGCAATACTACGAGCAGTACTTC
.	TRBV19	once	TRBJ2-3	CASSGDGSTDTQYF	TGTGCCAGCTCTGGGGACGGAAGCACAGATACGCAGTATTTT
TRBD1	TRBV9	.	TRBJ2-1	CASSTQGANNEQFF	TGTGCCAGCTCGACCCAGGGGGCAAACAATGAGCAGTTCTTC
TRBD1	TRBV5-4	.	TRBJ2-7	CASSTTGGGSYEQYF	TGTGCCAGCAGCACCACAGGGGGTGGTTCCTACGAGCAGTACTTC
.	TRBV20-1	.	TRBJ2-1	CSARLTGGSYNEQFF	TGCAGTGCTCGCCTGACAGGAGGGTCCTACAATGAGCAGTTCTTC
.	TRBV20-1	.	TRBJ2-5	CSARAPRQDRDYLLETQYF	TGCAGTGCTAGAGCTCCAAGACAGGATCGGGACTATCTGTTGGAGACCCAGTACTTC
TRBD1	TRBV24-1	.	TRBJ1-2	CATSGGDSYGYTF	TGTGCCACCAGCGGGGGGGACAGCTATGGCTACACCTTC
.	TRBV9	.	TRBJ2-6	CASSEGAGANVLTF	TGTGCCAGCAGCGAAGGGGCTGGGGCCAACGTCCTGACTTTC
TRBD2	TRBV9	.	TRBJ2-2	CASSILAGNTGELFF	TGTGCCAGCAGTATTTTAGCGGGGAACACCGGGGAGCTGTTTTTT
.	TRBV29-1	.	TRBJ2-1	CSVESGANEQFF	TGCAGCGTTGAGTCAGGGGCCAATGAGCAGTTCTTC
TRBD2	TRBV12-3/TRBV12-4	.	TRBJ2-5	CASNRGGGETQYF	TGTGCCAGCAACCGGGGGGGCGGCGAGACCCAGTACTTC
.	TRBV4-3	.	TRBJ1-5	CASSQATGQDQPQHF	TGCGCCAGCAGCCAAGCCACAGGGCAGGATCAGCCCCAGCATTTT
.	TRBV2	.	TRBJ1-2	CASSPINTGSGTF	TGTGCCAGCAGTCCTATCAACACAGGGTCTGGCACCTTC
TRBD1	TRBV27	.	TRBJ1-2	CASSFGQGLNYGYTF	TGTGCCAGCAGTTTCGGACAGGGACTTAACTATGGCTACACCTTC
.	TRBV20-1	.	TRBJ2-1	CSARDLHPNYNEQFF	TGCAGTGCTAGGGATCTACACCCTAACTACAATGAGCAGTTCTTC
.	TRBV4-3	.	TRBJ2-1	CASSRRVAVPYNEQFF	TGCGCCAGCAGCCGGAGGGTAGCGGTCCCCTACAATGAGCAGTTCTTC
.	TRBV27	.	TRBJ2-1	CASSLLPGDSYNEQFF	TGTGCCAGCAGTTTACTTCCCGGGGATTCCTACAATGAGCAGTTCTTC
.	TRBV15	.	TRBJ1-2	CATSSLTGPYGYTF	TGTGCCACCAGCTCCCTGACAGGCCCCTATGGCTACACCTTC